Below are 30 T cell receptor beta chains sequenced from a single sample in a study of blood T cell repertoires in COVID-19. Clones were read by immunoSEQ multiplex PCR, and TCRdb kept only the in-frame ones, dropping some. The top ten clones hold 23% of a sample with about 43,000 clones, around 79% of them seen once. The sample taken for sequencing was peripheral blood. These receptors were obtained from a woman between 55 and 75 years old with acute or convalescent COVID-19.

This clone was counted a few times. This chain links TRBV12-3 or TRBV12-4 with TRBJ1-1, with 7 bases fitting TRBD1. The CDR3 spans 13 residues. The trim removed 6 bases at V and 5 bases at J, leaving 6 bases unmatched. The DNA of the CDR3 is TGTGCCAGCAGCGCCGACAGGGTGACTGAAGCTTTCTTT. This translates into CASSADRVTEAFF.

V gene TRBV12-3 or TRBV12-4 combines with J gene TRBJ1-1; TRBD1 matches 10 bases. Germline trimming cut 5 bases from V and 11 bases from J; bases unmatched to any gene: 8. CDR3 length: 13 amino acids. The CDR3 DNA sequence: TGTGCCAGCAGTGGGACAGGGGCTGGGTCGGCTTTCTTT. Encoded protein: CASSGTGAGSAFF.

This sequence joins TRBV7-9 and TRBJ1-3; D is unclear. The V end lost 1 base, the J end lost 0 bases, and 7 bases lay between the germline ends. This CDR3 comprises 15 residues. Germline V gene lookup returns CDR1 SEHNR and CDR2 FQNEAQ (reference sequence). Here the CDR3 reads CASSLGANSGNTIYF. In DNA, the CDR3 is TGTGCCAGCAGCTTAGGGGCTAACTCTGGAAACACCATATATTTT.

The genes are TRBV2 and TRBJ2-7; 7 bases match TRBD1. There are 12 residues in the CDR3. Trimming removed 11 bases from V and 0 bases from J; junction bases left unmatched: 4. The germline CDR1 and CDR2 sequences are SNHLY and FYNNEI. CDR3 coding DNA: TGTGCCGACCGGGACAGCTCCTACGAGCAGTACTTC. Translating it yields CADRDSSYEQYF.

The rearrangement links TRBV14 to TRBJ1-4, with TRBD1 identical over 7 bases. V shed 3 bases, J shed 6 bases, and the junction held 10 bases outside the gene matches. This CDR3 has 16 residues. Germline V gene sequence: CDR1 SGHDN, CDR2 FVKESK. The CDR3: CASSHQTGTAYEKLFF. CDR3 coding DNA: TGTGCCAGCAGCCACCAAACCGGGACAGCTTATGAAAAACTGTTTTTT.

The chain combines TRBV10-3 with TRBJ1-1, with a tentative D call TRBD1 (6 bases). Germline values: CDR1 ENHRY, CDR2 SYGVKD. V was trimmed by 8 bases and J by 3 bases, leaving 13 bases between them. The CDR3 runs to 13 residues. This chain's CDR3 is CAIQGGPDTEAFF. The CDR3 region has the DNA TGTGCCATCCAAGGGGGTCCTGACACTGAAGCTTTCTTT.

V and J are TRBV14 and TRBJ2-1; tentative D call: TRBD1 (6 bases). V lost 5 bases, J lost 0 bases, and 14 bases lay in between. There are 16 residues in the CDR3. Germline assignment: CDR1 SGHDN and CDR2 FVKESK. The chain's CDR3 is CASSKIRGLSYNEQFF. The CDR3 nucleotides are TGTGCCAGCAGCAAAATCAGGGGCCTCTCCTACAATGAGCAGTTCTTC.

This chain connects TRBV30 to TRBJ1-2; no clear D gene. Trimming took 3 bases from V and 8 from J, leaving 16 bases between them. This CDR3 spans 13 amino acids. The germline V gene encodes CDR1 GTSNPN and CDR2 SVGIG (reference sequence). CDR3 coding DNA: TGTGCCTGGAGCCCGAGGACGGGAAGAGGCTACACCTTC. Its translation: CAWSPRTGRGYTF.

V gene TRBV27 combines with J gene TRBJ1-1, with D possibly matching TRBD1 (6 bases). Trimming took 0 bases from V and 10 from J, leaving 12 bases between them. CDR1 MNHEY and CDR2 SMNVEV come from the germline V gene (reference sequence). The CDR3 spans 13 residues. The CDR3, as DNA: TGTGCCAGCAGTTTATCCCGAACAGGGAGAGCTTTCTTT. Translating it yields CASSLSRTGRAFF.

This chain joins TRBV14 and TRBJ2-1; TRBD2 is a possible D gene (7 bases). V dropped 2 bases and J dropped 0 bases, with 14 bases sitting between them. The CDR3 covers 17 residues. Germline CDR1 SGHDN, CDR2 FVKESK. CDR3 sequence: CASSQSGTPSSYNEQFF. The DNA of the CDR3 is TGTGCCAGCAGCCAAAGCGGGACACCTAGCTCCTACAATGAGCAGTTCTTC.

This clone has only a few counts. V gene TRBV27 combines with J gene TRBJ1-6; possibly TRBD1 for D (5 bases). V was pared by 4 bases and J by 2 bases, with 6 bases between. Germline-derived CDR1 and CDR2 are MNHEY and SMNVEV (reference sequence). The CDR3 loop spans 14 amino acids. CDR3 in amino acids: CASSSTAYNSPLHF. The CDR3 DNA is TGTGCCAGCAGTTCGACAGCCTATAATTCACCCCTCCACTTT.

The table lists this clone with a few counts. V is TRBV27 and J is TRBJ2-1; TRBD1 might be the D (5 bases). The CDR3 extends over 14 amino acids. Germline loops: CDR1 MNHEY, CDR2 SMNVEV (reference sequence). V was trimmed by 6 bases and J by 3 bases, leaving 12 bases between them. The CDR3 region is CASSKGLYYNEQFF. CDR3 DNA sequence: TGTGCCAGCAGCAAGGGGCTCTACTACAATGAGCAGTTCTTC.

This clone appeared a few times. The chain recombines TRBV25-1 with TRBJ2-7; weak D call: TRBD1 (6 bases). The CDR3 covers 14 residues. Germline-derived CDR1 and CDR2 are MGHDK and SYGVNS. Trimming stripped 4 bases from V and 5 bases from J, with 15 bases between. This CDR3 reads CASSVFGTRNEQYF. CDR3 nucleotide sequence: TGTGCCAGCAGTGTGTTTGGGACACGGAACGAGCAGTACTTC.

This chain joins TRBV30 and TRBJ1-1; 7 nucleotides match TRBD1. V shed 2 bases and J 0 bases; nucleotides not matched to a gene: 9. Looked up from germline, CDR1 is GTSNPN and CDR2 is SVGIG (reference sequence). The CDR3 runs to 16 residues. CDR3 sequence reads: CAWSSGLTGVNTEAFF. Written as DNA, the CDR3 is TGTGCCTGGAGTAGCGGGCTTACAGGGGTGAACACTGAAGCTTTCTTT.

The rearrangement uses TRBV7-2 and TRBJ2-7; TRBD2 matches 7 bases. J was trimmed by 0 bases and V by 5 bases; bases with no gene match: 4. CDR3 size: 14 residues. Germline V gene data show CDR1 as SGHTA and CDR2 as FQGNSA. CDR3 amino acids: CASSPAGYSYEQYF. The CDR3 DNA follows: TGTGCCAGCAGCCCAGCGGGGTACTCCTACGAGCAGTACTTC.

V gene TRBV7-9 combines with J gene TRBJ1-6; D ambiguous. The CDR3 is 15 residues long. Trimming removed 6 bases at V and 2 bases at J, with 11 bases between. Germline lookup yields CDR1 SEHNR and CDR2 FQNEAQ (reference sequence). The CDR3, as DNA: TGTGCCAGCAGACCACTTACGCCCTATAATTCACCCCTCCACTTT. This encodes CASRPLTPYNSPLHF.

The rearrangement links TRBV9 to TRBJ1-3; 7 nucleotides align to TRBD1. Germline lookup yields CDR1 SGDLS and CDR2 YYNGEE. V shed 2 bases, J shed 4 bases, and the junction held 3 bases outside the gene matches. The length of the CDR3 is 14 residues. The CDR3 region is CASSVGTEGNTIYF. In DNA form, the CDR3 reads TGTGCCAGCAGCGTTGGGACAGAGGGAAACACCATATATTTT.

The chain recombines TRBV19 with TRBJ2-2; possible D gene TRBD2, 6 bases. Germline V gene sequence: CDR1 LNHDA, CDR2 SQIVND (reference sequence). V lost 4 bases to trimming and J lost 5 bases, with 14 bases between them. The CDR3 contains 15 residues. CDR3 protein: CASSTRGIGTGELFF. CDR3 nucleotide sequence: TGTGCCAGTAGTACCCGGGGGATAGGGACCGGGGAGCTGTTTTTT.

CDR3 loop: CASSLRDGYEQYF. The CDR3 DNA reads TGTGCCAGCAGCTTACGGGATGGCTACGAGCAGTACTTC. The chain links TRBV7-2 to TRBJ2-7, with a weak D call TRBD2 (5 bases). Germline CDR1 and CDR2: SGHTA and FQGNSA. This CDR3 has 13 amino acids. With 2 bases removed from V and 3 bases from J, the gap between germline ends came to 8 bases.

The chain joins TRBV14 to TRBJ1-4; TRBD1 agrees at 11 bases. Germline lookup yields CDR1 SGHDN and CDR2 FVKESK. The CDR3 consists of 16 residues. Trimming cost V 3 bases and J 7 bases; bases outside gene matches: 7. The CDR3 loop reads CASSQLMGQGGEKLFF. The CDR3 DNA reads as TGTGCCAGCAGCCAGCTGATGGGACAGGGGGGTGAAAAACTGTTTTTT.

V is TRBV5-1 and J is TRBJ2-7; tentatively, D is TRBD1 (8 bases). Germline values: CDR1 SGHRS, CDR2 YFSETQ. Between the trimmed V and J ends, which lost 6 bases and 1 base, there was a span of 20 bases. This CDR3 is built from 16 residues. The CDR3 coding sequence is TGCGCCAGCACCCGGCCCAACAGGGGGGGTTCCTACGAGCAGTACTTC. Its protein product is CASTRPNRGGSYEQYF.

This sequence joins TRBV19 and TRBJ1-1; D ambiguous. Germline V gene data show CDR1 as LNHDA and CDR2 as SQIVND (reference sequence). The CDR3 runs 14 residues. V was trimmed by 5 bases and J by 4 bases, leaving 14 bases between them. The CDR3 DNA is TGTGCCAGTAGTCCAGACACGCTGGCCACTGAAGCTTTCTTT. This codes for CASSPDTLATEAFF.

The J gene is TRBJ2-7, the V gene TRBV10-2, with TRBD2 as a possible D gene (7 bases). This CDR3 region has 12 residues. The germline V gene has CDR1 WSHSY and CDR2 SAAADI. The V end lost 9 bases, the J end lost 3 bases, and 12 bases lay between the germline ends. CDR3: CASRGGVYEQYF. The DNA for the CDR3 is TGCGCCAGTAGGGGGGGGGTCTACGAGCAGTACTTC.

V gene TRBV4-1 combines with J gene TRBJ2-3; a possible D gene is TRBD1 (6 bases). Trimming left V 0 bases short and J 14 bases short, with 18 bases between. The CDR3 is 14 amino acids. The germline gives CDR1 MGHRA, CDR2 YSYEKL. In nucleotides, the CDR3 is TGCGCCAGCAGCCAAGATAGAGAGGGACCCAGGGGGTATTTT. It specifies CASSQDREGPRGYF.

In its sample, this clone was seen once. The V and J genes are TRBV4-2 and TRBJ1-2, with D hard to call. The CDR3 extends over 16 amino acids. CDR1 and CDR2 from the germline V gene are LGHNA and YNFKEQ. Between the trimmed V and J ends, which lost 4 bases and 3 bases, there was a span of 18 bases. This chain's CDR3 is CASSLEGRGKDYGYTF. In nucleotides, the CDR3 is TGTGCCAGCAGCCTCGAAGGTAGAGGGAAGGACTATGGCTACACCTTC.

The chain links TRBV14 to TRBJ2-4; a possible D gene is TRBD1 (6 bases). The CDR3 sequence is 14 residues long. The V gene's germline CDR1 is SGHDN and CDR2 FVKESK. V gave up 3 bases and J gave up 2 bases, with 8 bases separating them. Written as DNA, the CDR3 is TGTGCCAGCAGCCAGAGGGGGACCAAAAACATTCAGTACTTC. Translating gives CASSQRGTKNIQYF.

This chain connects TRBV5-8 to TRBJ2-4, with a weak D call TRBD2 (5 bases). Germline CDR1 is SGHTS and CDR2 is YDEGEE. CDR3 length: 11 residues. V lost 2 bases and J lost 8, with 5 bases in between. The CDR3: CASSFGDIQYF. The CDR3 DNA sequence: TGTGCCAGCAGCTTCGGGGACATTCAGTACTTC. The full variable domain, with the rest looked up from reference TRBV5-8 and TRBJ2-4, is EAGVTQSPTHLIKTRGQQATLRCSPISGHTSVYWYQQALGLGLQFLLWYDEGEERNRGNFPPRFSGRQFPNYSSELNVNALELEDSALYLCASSFGDIQYFGAGTRLSVL.

The chain couples TRBV19 to TRBJ1-5; D possibly corresponds to TRBD1 (5 bases). CDR3 length: 15 residues. Per the germline V gene, CDR1 is LNHDA and CDR2 is SQIVND (reference sequence). V was clipped by 4 bases and J by 12 bases, with 22 bases between them. The CDR3 coding sequence is TGTGCCAGTAGTAATGGGGTGGGTCAGGGCGTCTACCAGCATTTT. Translated, it gives CASSNGVGQGVYQHF.

The V and J genes are TRBV5-1 and TRBJ2-5; D gene ambiguous. This CDR3 is built from 14 residues. Germline CDR1 is SGHRS and CDR2 is YFSETQ. Trimming stripped 1 base from V and 5 bases from J, with 12 bases between. CDR3 in amino acids: CASSLNANGETQYF. The DNA of the CDR3 is TGCGCCAGCAGCTTGAATGCAAACGGGGAGACCCAGTACTTC.

The chain combines TRBV7-9 with TRBJ1-2, with TRBD1 identical over 8 bases. Per germline, CDR1 SEHNR and CDR2 FQNEAQ (reference sequence). V lost 3 bases and J lost 9; bases outside the gene matches: 6. The CDR3 contains 13 residues. The CDR3 DNA is TGTGCCAGCAGCTTTCAGGGGGCGCGGAGCTACACCTTC. Amino acids: CASSFQGARSYTF.